These 5 T cell receptor beta chains came from one sample sequenced in a study of shared clonotypes between healthy human individuals. The method was immunoSEQ multiplex PCR; TCRdb's version includes in-frame clones alone and lacks a portion of them. The table includes about half a million clones, roughly 80% detected once. The sequenced sample consisted of PBMCs. The receptors originated from a woman between 35 and 50 years old in good health. Some clones in this sample may be carry-over from other donors' samples.

V usage is TRBV2 and J usage is TRBJ1-2, with 8 nucleotides matching TRBD1. CDR1 is SNHLY and CDR2 is FYNNEI in the germline V gene. With V trimmed by 1 base and J by 6 bases, 7 bases remained unmatched. The CDR3 is made up of 15 amino acids. CDR3 DNA: TGTGCCAGCAGTGAAGGCGCCAGGGGGCCGGATGGCTACACCTTC. Its protein product is CASSEGARGPDGYTF.

This chain links TRBV27 with TRBJ2-7; D may be TRBD1 (5 bases). This CDR3 has 13 amino acids. V was pared by 5 bases and J by 1 base, with 9 bases between. Germline V gene data show CDR1 as MNHEY and CDR2 as SMNVEV (reference sequence). The CDR3 DNA reads TGTGCCAGCAGTCAGGACACGTCCTACGAGCAGTACTTC. It yields the protein CASSQDTSYEQYF.

This clone has only a few counts. This sequence joins TRBV5-8 and TRBJ2-7, with D unresolved. Germline V lookup: CDR1 SGHTS, CDR2 YDEGEE. The CDR3 covers 15 residues. V lost 3 bases, J lost 4 bases, and 17 bases lay in between. CDR3 DNA: TGTGCCAGCAGCTCGGTCCAGGTCGGTATGTACGAGCAGTACTTC. Residues: CASSSVQVGMYEQYF.

This clone has at least ten counts. The same CDR3 also results from other DNA sequences found in this sample. The V and J genes are TRBV4-3 and TRBJ2-6; D unresolved. V shed 0 bases and J shed 12 bases, with 12 bases lying between them. CDR1 and CDR2 (germline): LGHNA, YSLEER. The CDR3 has 14 residues. Here the CDR3 DNA reads TGCGCCAGCAGCCAAGATCAGGCAGGTGGCGTCCTGACTTTC. This sequence encodes CASSQDQAGGVLTF.

The sample holds one count of this clone. The CDR3 DNA reads as TGTGCCAGCAGTTTAGGAGACTACGAGCAGTACTTC. Protein sequence: CASSLGDYEQYF. The chain uses TRBV28 and TRBJ2-7, with D unresolved. Germline values: CDR1 MDHEN, CDR2 SYDVKM. The CDR3 runs 12 residues. Trimming removed 2 bases at V and 3 bases at J, with 5 bases between.